Described below is a single TCR beta chain sequence and its context. This clonotype has just a few counts. Its antigen is still unknown. Base qualities were left out, and no much larger clone turns up one base away. The data were produced on an Illumina NovaSeq 6000. TCRalpha and TCRbeta cDNA libraries were constructed by 5'RACE with constant-segment primers, with sample barcodes and unique molecular identifiers being introduced. RNA was extracted from every sample with Trizol reagent. Libraries were amplified in two PCR steps, with a second sample barcode and Illumina TruSeq adapters added in the second step. Libraries were sequenced on an Illumina NovaSeq with 2 x 150 bp paired-end reads. In the paper's pipeline: The reads were demultiplexed and collapsed into UMI-guided consensus sequences using migec v1.2.7. With mixcr v2.1.11, UMI consensuses were aligned to TRA and TRB V and J templates and assembled into clonotypes. Expanded or contracted clonotypes were those called significant by both edgeR and NoisET, with noise models trained on biological replicates. For edgeR calls, the thresholds were a false discovery rate-adjusted p below 0.01 and a log2 fold-change of 1. As an exploratory analysis of dynamics, max-normalized trajectories of the 1000 most abundant clonotypes were examined by PCA with hierarchical clustering. The CD4 or CD8 phenotype of responding clones was assigned using the separately sequenced CD4+ and CD8+ repertoires. The public sequencing data were trimmed at Q25 with fastp and processed into clonotypes with MiXCR by TCRdb, which kept only in-frame beta chains. CDR3 protein duplicates are merged, each entry listing the most common genes and DNA. In this record, the V and J calls reflect TCRdb's handling and not the investigators' own analysis. This sample is represented by 350,000 to 500,000 distinct CDR3 sequences; roughly 20% of them were singletons. 7.5% to 10% of the sample is taken by the ten largest.

V loses 4 bases of germline sequence and J loses 5 bases, and the interval between the two ends is 17 bases. The cysteine opens and the phenylalanine closes a CDR3 of 15 amino acids. CDR3 DNA only is kept here, 45 bases in frame from base 1. The sample comes from a study of T-cell memory formation after mild COVID-19 (dated by TCRdb to the early 2020s). Concerning the study at large: TCR sequence clusters from the two donors were found to be largely donor specific. T-cell clones expanding and contracting after mild COVID-19 in a couple of donors were tracked by longitudinal TCRalpha and TCRbeta repertoire sequencing. Two young, previously healthy adult volunteers, one female and one male, were included in the cohort.

PBMCs were isolated by Ficoll-Paque density gradient centrifugation. What the study reported, not specific to this receptor: SARS-CoV-2 specificity of the second-wave clones peaking on day 37 was not confirmed. Only two mild cases were covered in the study, and larger cohorts including severe cases with pre-infection samples were considered necessary. Contracting CD4+ clones were found mainly in CM and EM memory subsets, while CD8+ clones were enriched in EMRA. The detection of some responding clones in pre-infection memory suggests that pre-existing cross-reactive memory T cells joined the SARS-CoV-2 response. Clones contracting from day 15 to 85 had balanced CD4/CD8 phenotypes, while a second wave expanding from day 15 to 37 was biased towards CD4+.

The chain is encoded by TRBV12-3 or TRBV12-4 joined to TRBJ1-2; TRBD1 is a possible D gene, resting on 5 matching bases. This clonotype was obtained from an adult woman who had mild COVID-19 (a few samples of this study predate the infection). The sample titles of this study are shuffled in the database, so cell type and time point are left out; the donor was told from shared clones. The sequenced sample consisted of PBMCs or a T cell subset sorted from them (not recorded which). The CDR3 has the sequence CASSSGGNLRYGYTF. The sequenced DNA: TGTGCCAGCAGTTCGGGGGGAAATCTTCGGTATGGCTACACCTTC.